These 18 T cell receptor beta chains were sequenced from one sample in a study of blood T cell repertoires in COVID-19. The protocol was immunoSEQ multiplex PCR, while the TCRdb copy is restricted to in-frame clones and leaves out a portion. The table shows over 150,000 clones, with approximately 86% occurring only once. Sample: peripheral blood. All receptors come from a man in his sixties with COVID-19, enrolled during active disease.

This chain connects TRBV7-2 to TRBJ1-4; 7 bases are a match to TRBD1. The CDR3 length is 16 residues. Germline V gene sequence: CDR1 SGHTA, CDR2 FQGNSA. J gave up 12 bases and V 5 bases, and 18 bases lay outside the gene matches. CDR3 sequence (DNA): TGTGCCAGCAGCGCTCACCCGGGACCCAGGACAGGAGAACTGTTTTTT. Its translation: CASSAHPGPRTGELFF.

A few counts support this clone. The rearrangement links TRBV24-1 to TRBJ1-1; D gene uncertain. This CDR3 contains 13 residues. The germline gives CDR1 KGHDR, CDR2 SFDVKD. Trimming removed 9 bases from V and 2 bases from J, with 12 bases in between. The CDR3 is CATRHSFNTEAFF. The CDR3 DNA follows: TGTGCCACCCGTCACAGCTTCAACACTGAAGCTTTCTTT.

The chain recombines TRBV5-1 with TRBJ2-2; TRBD1 matches 8 bases. With 3 bases clipped from V and 7 bases from J, the junction kept 2 bases outside the gene matches. The germline V gene encodes CDR1 SGHRS and CDR2 YFSETQ. The CDR3 runs 13 residues. The CDR3 DNA sequence: TGCGCCAGCAGCTCAGGGGGCCTCGGGGAGCTGTTTTTT. This encodes CASSSGGLGELFF.

This chain connects TRBV5-1 to TRBJ2-5, with D hard to call. The germline CDR1 and CDR2 sequences are SGHRS and YFSETQ. V lost 3 bases and J lost 1, with 13 bases in between. This CDR3 has 15 amino acids. CDR3 bases: TGCGCCAGCAGCTACGCCTTGGCAGGCCAAGAGACCCAGTACTTC. This sequence encodes CASSYALAGQETQYF.

V usage is TRBV19 and J usage is TRBJ1-5, with TRBD1 as a possible D gene (5 bases). CDR1 LNHDA and CDR2 SQIVND come from the germline V gene (reference sequence). Trimming stripped 1 base from V and 3 bases from J, with 7 bases between. This CDR3 is 14 amino acids long. Written as DNA, the CDR3 is TGTGCCAGTAGTATAGGACAGCTCAATCAGCCCCAGCATTTT. As protein: CASSIGQLNQPQHF.

The CDR3 coding sequence is TGTGCCAGCAGCGGGACAGGGACAAATCAGCCCCAGCATTTT. As protein: CASSGTGTNQPQHF. This chain connects TRBV9 to TRBJ1-5; TRBD1 agrees at 8 bases. Germline V lookup: CDR1 SGDLS, CDR2 YYNGEE. The CDR3 is 14 residues long. The ends lost 3 bases at V and 4 bases at J; junction bases unmatched: 3.

Written as DNA, the CDR3 is TGTGCCTGGACTAGCGGGAGGGCCTCTGGTCAGTACTTC. It translates to CAWTSGRASGQYF. V and J are TRBV30 and TRBJ2-4; 12 bases fit TRBD2. V lost 4 bases to trimming and J lost 12 bases; unmatched junction nucleotides: 7. Per the germline V gene, CDR1 is GTSNPN and CDR2 is SVGIG (reference sequence). This CDR3 region has 13 residues.

A few counts support this clone. The chain joins TRBV12-3 or TRBV12-4 to TRBJ1-2, with D possibly being TRBD1 (5 bases). V lost 3 bases and J lost 6, with 11 bases in between. This CDR3 is 13 amino acids long. CDR3 sequence reads: CASSFWGGDGYTF. CDR3 coding DNA: TGTGCCAGCAGTTTTTGGGGGGGAGATGGCTACACCTTC.

V and J are TRBV2 and TRBJ1-4; D is perhaps TRBD1 (5 bases). V was pared by 6 bases and J by 0 bases, with 8 bases between. Germline CDR1 is SNHLY and CDR2 is FYNNEI. CDR3 size: 14 residues. The CDR3 DNA reads TGTGCCAGCAGGACAGAAGCAACTAATGAAAAACTGTTTTTT. Its protein product is CASRTEATNEKLFF.

The chain recombines TRBV19 with TRBJ2-4, with 13 bases identical to TRBD2. Per the germline V gene, CDR1 is LNHDA and CDR2 is SQIVND (reference sequence). Germline trimming cut 5 bases from V and 1 base from J; bases unmatched to any gene: 8. This CDR3 has 18 residues. The CDR3 region is CASSAGLAGYAAKNIQYF. The DNA for the CDR3 is TGTGCCAGTAGTGCGGGACTAGCGGGGTATGCTGCCAAAAACATTCAGTACTTC.

This sequence joins TRBV7-3 and TRBJ2-2; D unclear. This CDR3 is built from 13 residues. Germline-derived CDR1 and CDR2 are SGHTA and FQGTGA. V lost 3 bases to trimming and J lost 1 base, with 3 bases between them. The CDR3 loop is CASSFLNTGELFF. DNA of the CDR3: TGTGCCAGCAGCTTTCTGAACACCGGGGAGCTGTTTTTT.

The genes are TRBV6-1 and TRBJ2-1; the match to TRBD1 covers 8 bases. Germline CDR1 MNHNS, CDR2 SASEGT. The V segment lost 4 bases and the J segment 2 bases; nucleotides outside the gene matches: 7. This CDR3 has 16 amino acids. CDR3 nucleotide sequence: TGTGCCAGCAGTGGCCGACCGACAGGGGCCTACAATGAGCAGTTCTTC. As protein: CASSGRPTGAYNEQFF.

This chain uses TRBV24-1 with TRBJ1-2; 9 nucleotides line up with TRBD1. Germline V gene sequence: CDR1 KGHDR, CDR2 SFDVKD. The CDR3 spans 16 residues. Trimming took 4 bases from V and 7 from J; bases not matched to a gene: 12. The CDR3 DNA sequence: TGTGCCACCAGTGAAACCCCGGGACAGGGCTCAGCTGGCTACACCTTC. Amino acid sequence: CATSETPGQGSAGYTF.

CDR3 bases: TGTGCCAGCAGCCAAGTTGCCGGGTCCGGGGCCGGGGAGCTGTTTTTT. Its protein is CASSQVAGSGAGELFF. V and J are TRBV3-1 (or the pseudogene TRBV3-2) and TRBJ2-2; TRBD2 is a possible D gene (5 bases). Germline CDR1 is LGHDT and CDR2 is YNNKEL (reference sequence). The V and J ends lost 1 base and 6 bases respectively, with 15 bases between them. CDR3 size: 16 residues.

The rearrangement links TRBV7-6 to TRBJ1-2; 8 bases are a match to TRBD1. CDR3 length equals 17 residues. Germline V CDR1 and CDR2: SGHVS, FNYEAQ. Unmatched junction bases numbered 12, after V lost 1 base and J lost 5 bases. DNA for the CDR3: TGTGCCAGCAGCTTAGTGGCCGGACAGGGTAATACGTATGGCTACACCTTC. Encoded protein: CASSLVAGQGNTYGYTF.

Only a few counts were recorded for this clone. The chain combines TRBV6-5 with TRBJ2-5; D might be TRBD1 (6 bases). This CDR3 region has 13 residues. Trimming shortened V by 6 bases and J by 5 bases, and 13 bases separated the two germline ends. Germline CDR1 is MNHEY and CDR2 is SVGAGI. The CDR3 sequence: CASSPGDWETQYF. CDR3 bases: TGTGCCAGCAGCCCAGGGGATTGGGAGACCCAGTACTTC.

This rearrangement joins TRBV7-3 to TRBJ2-3, with D perhaps matching TRBD1 (5 bases). Germline V gene sequence: CDR1 SGHTA, CDR2 FQGTGA. The CDR3 has 14 amino acids. Trimming stripped 5 bases from V and 2 bases from J, with 11 bases between. The CDR3: CASSLPGITDTQYF. In DNA, the CDR3 is TGTGCCAGCAGCCTCCCAGGGATCACAGATACGCAGTATTTT. The variable domain in full, with the rest retrieved from reference TRBV7-3 and TRBJ2-3, is GAGVSQTPSNKVTEKGKYVELRCDPISGHTALYWYRQSLGQGPEFLIYFQGTGAADDSGLPNDRFFAVRPEGSVSTLKIQRTERGDSAVYLCASSLPGITDTQYFGPGTRLTVL.

This clone was seen only once. The chain employs TRBV29-1 and TRBJ1-1; no reliable D call. Trimming cost V 7 bases and J 2 bases, with 14 bases left between them. Germline V gene sequence: CDR1 SQVTM, CDR2 ANQGSEA. This CDR3 is built from 13 residues. CDR3 nucleotides: TGCAGCGCCCGTCGAGAGGGTAACACTGAAGCTTTCTTT. Its translation is CSARREGNTEAFF.